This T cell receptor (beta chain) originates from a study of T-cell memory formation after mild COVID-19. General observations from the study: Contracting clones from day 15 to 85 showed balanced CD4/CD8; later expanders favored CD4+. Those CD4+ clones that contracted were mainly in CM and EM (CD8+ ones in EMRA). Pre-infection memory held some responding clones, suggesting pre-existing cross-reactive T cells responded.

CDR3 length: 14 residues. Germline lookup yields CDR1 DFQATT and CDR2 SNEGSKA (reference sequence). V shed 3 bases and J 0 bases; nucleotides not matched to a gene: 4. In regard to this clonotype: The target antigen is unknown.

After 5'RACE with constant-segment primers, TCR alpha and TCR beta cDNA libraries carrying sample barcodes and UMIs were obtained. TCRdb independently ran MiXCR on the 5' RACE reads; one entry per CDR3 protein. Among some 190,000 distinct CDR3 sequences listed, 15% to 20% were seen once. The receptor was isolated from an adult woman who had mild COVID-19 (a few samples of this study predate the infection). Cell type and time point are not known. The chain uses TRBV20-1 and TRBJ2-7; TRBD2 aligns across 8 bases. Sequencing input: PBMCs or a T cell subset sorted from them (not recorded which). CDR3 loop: CSASIGTSSYEQYF. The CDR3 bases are TGCAGTGCTAGTATCGGGACTAGCTCCTACGAGCAGTACTTC.